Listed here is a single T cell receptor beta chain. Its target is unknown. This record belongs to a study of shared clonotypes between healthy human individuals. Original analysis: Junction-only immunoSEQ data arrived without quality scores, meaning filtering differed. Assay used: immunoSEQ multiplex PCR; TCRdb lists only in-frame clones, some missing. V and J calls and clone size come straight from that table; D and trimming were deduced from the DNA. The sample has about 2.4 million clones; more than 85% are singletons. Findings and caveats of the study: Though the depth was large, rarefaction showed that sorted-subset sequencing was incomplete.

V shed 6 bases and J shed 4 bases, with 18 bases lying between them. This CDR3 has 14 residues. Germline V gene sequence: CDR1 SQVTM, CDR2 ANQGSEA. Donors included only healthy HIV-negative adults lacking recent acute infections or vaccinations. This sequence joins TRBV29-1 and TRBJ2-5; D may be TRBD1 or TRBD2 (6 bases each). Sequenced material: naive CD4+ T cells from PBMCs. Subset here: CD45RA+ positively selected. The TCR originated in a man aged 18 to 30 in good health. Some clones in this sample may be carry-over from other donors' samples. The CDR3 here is CSVHPGGAGETQYF. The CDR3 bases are TGCAGCGTCCACCCCGGGGGCGCGGGAGAGACCCAGTACTTC.